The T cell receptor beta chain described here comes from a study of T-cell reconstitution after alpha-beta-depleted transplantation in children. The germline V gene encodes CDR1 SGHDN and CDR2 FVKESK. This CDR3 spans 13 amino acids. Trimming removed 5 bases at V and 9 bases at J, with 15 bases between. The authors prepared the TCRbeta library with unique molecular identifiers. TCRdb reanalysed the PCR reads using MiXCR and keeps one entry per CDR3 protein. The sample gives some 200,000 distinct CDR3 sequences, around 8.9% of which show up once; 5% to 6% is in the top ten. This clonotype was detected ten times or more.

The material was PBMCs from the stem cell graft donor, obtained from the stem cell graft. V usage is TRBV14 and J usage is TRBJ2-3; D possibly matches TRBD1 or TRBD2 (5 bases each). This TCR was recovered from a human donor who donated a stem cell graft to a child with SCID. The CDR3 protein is CASSYNQRDTQYF. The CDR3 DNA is TGTGCCAGCAGCTACAACCAGAGGGACACGCAGTATTTT.